Each of the 5 T cell receptor beta chains below was sequenced from the same sample in a study of T cell changes during pregnancy in multiple sclerosis. The table came from immunoSEQ multiplex PCR; TCRdb's copy has only in-frame clones and leaves some out. This sample has under 85,000 clones, with around nine tenths found just once. Sequencing was performed on CD4+ T cells from peripheral blood mononuclear cells, taken before pregnancy. These receptors all stem from a female donor with multiple sclerosis, enrolled in a pregnancy study.

The J gene is TRBJ2-7, the V gene TRBV6-1; D is perhaps TRBD1 (5 bases). The CDR3 sequence is 14 residues long. Trimming pared 1 base from V and 2 bases from J, leaving 9 bases between. CDR1 is MNHNS and CDR2 is SASEGT in the germline V gene. CDR3 loop: CASSEGVGAYEQYF. Here the CDR3 DNA reads TGTGCCAGCAGTGAAGGGGTAGGGGCCTACGAGCAGTACTTC.

The rearrangement links TRBV28 to TRBJ2-1, with 8 bases fitting TRBD2. This CDR3 is built from 17 residues. Germline values: CDR1 MDHEN, CDR2 SYDVKM. V was pared by 2 bases and J by 9 bases, with 15 bases of the junction left unmatched. In DNA form, the CDR3 reads TGTGCCAGCAGTTTAATTTGGCGGGGGGATAATTGGGGTGAGCAGTTCTTC. It specifies CASSLIWRGDNWGEQFF.

The chain links TRBV5-1 to TRBJ2-7; 11 nucleotides align to TRBD2. The CDR3 extends over 13 amino acids. Germline loops: CDR1 SGHRS, CDR2 YFSETQ. The junction had 1 base not matched to a gene; V was cut back by 5 bases and J by 3 bases. The CDR3 region has the DNA TGCGCCAGCAGACTAGCGGGGGACTACGAGCAGTACTTC. Its translation: CASRLAGDYEQYF.

This chain joins TRBV5-1 and TRBJ1-4; maybe TRBD1 (5 bases). V lost 2 bases and J 14 bases, leaving 28 bases between the germline ends. The CDR3 extends over 17 amino acids. Germline assignment: CDR1 SGHRS and CDR2 YFSETQ. CDR3 protein: CASSLGFGTGAGPNLFF. The CDR3, as DNA: TGCGCCAGCAGCTTAGGTTTTGGTACAGGCGCAGGACCTAACCTGTTTTTT.

The chain employs TRBV19 and TRBJ1-1, with a weak D call TRBD1 (5 bases). In germline, CDR1 is LNHDA, CDR2 SQIVND (reference sequence). V shed 2 bases and J shed 1 base, with 8 bases lying between them. The CDR3 sequence is 14 residues long. Here the CDR3 reads CASSIQRGNTEAFF. Written as DNA, the CDR3 is TGTGCCAGTAGTATACAAAGGGGGAACACTGAAGCTTTCTTT.